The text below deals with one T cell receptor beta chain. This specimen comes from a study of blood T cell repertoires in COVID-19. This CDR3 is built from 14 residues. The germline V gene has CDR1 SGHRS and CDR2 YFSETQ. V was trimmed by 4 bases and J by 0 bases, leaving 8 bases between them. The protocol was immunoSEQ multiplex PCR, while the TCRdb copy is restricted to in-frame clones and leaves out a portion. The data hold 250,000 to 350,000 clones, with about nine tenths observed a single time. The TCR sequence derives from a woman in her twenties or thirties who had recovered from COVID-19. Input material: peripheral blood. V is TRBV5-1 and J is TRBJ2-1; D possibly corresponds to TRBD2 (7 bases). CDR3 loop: CASSRGGSYNEQFF. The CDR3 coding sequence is TGCGCCAGCAGCAGGGGGGGCTCCTACAATGAGCAGTTCTTC.